This T cell receptor beta chain is from a study of cytomegalovirus exposure and HLA in healthy donors (dated by TCRdb to about 2017). Describing the broader study: According to a later analysis, the 110 or so validation repertoires were produced on the same platform as the roughly 600 repertoires of the first cohort. The study aimed to test whether cataloging public T cell receptors could reveal signatures of past pathogen exposure. Besides the first cohort of roughly 700 subjects, a separate validation cohort made up of over a hundred different subjects was used. High-throughput TCR immunosequencing, statistical association of individual TCRs with disease status, and machine learning were combined to predict cytomegalovirus infection status. The investigation overall reported the following: The study listed approximately 150 TCR beta chains as associated with cytomegalovirus. Cytomegalovirus status was reported to be diagnosed by the classifier with high specificity and sensitivity in both the original and validation cohorts. A later analysis lacked HLA typing for the validation cohort, so it scored co-occurrence in that cohort across all 120 repertoires. It was suggested by the authors that the approach could potentially be generalized to other disease states and immunological phenotypes. A few of the identified cytomegalovirus-associated TCR beta chains were confirmed in vitro to be specific for cytomegalovirus antigens. A later analysis found that TCRs clustered in the first cohort also tended to co-occur in the roughly 120 validation repertoires, with approximately 95% of cluster scores above 0. Most TCR sequences were observed very rarely across donors, whereas some public TCRs were present in many individuals.

The donors were included in the validation cohort of roughly 120 subjects, a group kept apart from the roughly 700-subject first cohort. Of note for this clone: This receptor's antigen is unknown. Base qualities were left out, and no much larger clone turns up one base away.

Library creation used the immunoSEQ multiplex PCR assay. On the authors' methods: A statistical classification framework was developed to diagnose cytomegalovirus status using the catalog of TCR beta chain sequences. TCRdb provides this immuneACCESS table in a form limited to in-frame rearrangements. Some clones are lacking; in checked studies, under half of them reflect an unresolved V gene, and why the rest are absent is not known. V and J calls and clone size are given by that table; D and trimming were obtained from the DNA. In all, the sample holds 150,000 to 200,000 clones, and 85% of those were seen once. Jointly, the top ten make up about 15% of the sample. Taken from cysteine to phenylalanine, the CDR3 has 15 residues. The only DNA kept is the CDR3, 45 bases in frame from the first base. The germline V gene encodes CDR1 SGHAT and CDR2 FQNNGV. At the junction V is shortened by 4 bases and J by 3 bases; bases outside the gene matches: 4.

What was sequenced was PBMCs. The chain uses TRBV11-2 and TRBJ2-7; 12 of the junction bases match TRBD2. The source is a man aged 18 to 35 in good health and CMV-seropositive. The bases read TGTGCCAGCAGCTCGACTAGCGGGAGATACTACGAGCAGTACTTC. Its product reads: CASSSTSGRYYEQYF.